This TCR beta chain was recorded in a study of sequential checkpoint blockade in melanoma. Study as a whole: Arm A got nivolumab then ipilimumab; arm B the reverse, 1:1. Both treatment sequences were followed by maintenance nivolumab.

This clone was detected only a few times. Method: immunoSEQ multiplex PCR; TCRdb's copy keeps in-frame clones and lacks some. The sample has roughly 11,000 clones, roughly 80% seen once. Treatment denoted: randomized to nivolumab then ipilimumab (arm A) or the reverse (arm B). No patient had prior DNA-damaging chemotherapy. From thawed PBMCs, live CD3+CD8+ cells negative for CD19 and CD56 were sorted. J gave up 4 bases and V 4 bases, and 4 bases lay outside the gene matches. This CDR3 contains 14 residues. In germline, CDR1 is MDHEN, CDR2 SYDVKM. The V call is TRBV28, the J call TRBJ1-5; 7 nucleotides match TRBD1. The sequenced sample was CD8+ T cells sorted from blood (inferred from file names), obtained from a patient given nivolumab and ipilimumab in sequence. The TCR was taken from a human donor with melanoma. For the CDR3, the DNA is TGTGCCAGCAGTTCTAGGGGGCGAAATCAGCCCCAGCATTTT. As protein: CASSSRGRNQPQHF.